Listed below are T cell receptor beta chains from one sample, sequenced in a study of cytomegalovirus exposure and HLA in healthy donors. Sequencing used immunoSEQ multiplex PCR; TCRdb keeps in-frame clones, though not all of them. The sample comprises roughly 140,000 clones, 70% of which are singletons, and 1.5% to 2% rests with the top ten. Sequencing was done on a sample of PBMCs. Receptors originate from a woman in her twenties or thirties in good health and CMV-seronegative. The CDR3 runs from the conserved cysteine through the conserved F or W. The D gene is left open where the match is weak. Not every row has a clone size; where given, it reads once, few, many or a size class.

j_gene: TRBJ2-7; v_gene: TRBV5-1; abundance: .; d_gene: TRBD2; CDR3nt: TGCGCCAGCAGCCGGACTAGCTCCTACGAGCAGTACTTC; CDR3aa: CASSRTSSYEQYF
j_gene: TRBJ1-1; v_gene: TRBV19; abundance: .; d_gene: .; CDR3nt: TGTGCCAGTAGACAAGCGGGGGGGGCTTTCTTT; CDR3aa: CASRQAGGAFF
j_gene: TRBJ1-5; v_gene: TRBV6-5; abundance: .; d_gene: TRBD1; CDR3nt: TGTGCCGGAGGCTCTAGACAGGGGAATCAGCCCCAGCATTTT; CDR3aa: CAGGSRQGNQPQHF
j_gene: TRBJ1-5; v_gene: TRBV7-8; abundance: .; d_gene: TRBD1; CDR3nt: TGTGCCAGCAGTCAACAGGGGGACGGGAATCAGCCCCAGCATTTT; CDR3aa: CASSQQGDGNQPQHF
j_gene: TRBJ2-2; v_gene: TRBV6-5; abundance: .; d_gene: .; CDR3nt: TGTGCCAGCAGTTACGACCGCGGCAGATTGTTTTTT; CDR3aa: CASSYDRGRLFF
j_gene: TRBJ2-1; v_gene: TRBV7-6; abundance: .; d_gene: TRBD1; CDR3nt: TGTGCCAGCAGCCCCCCGGGACAGGGCATGAATGAGCAGTTCTTC; CDR3aa: CASSPPGQGMNEQFF
j_gene: TRBJ1-6; v_gene: TRBV7-3; abundance: few; d_gene: TRBD1; CDR3nt: TGTGCCAGCAGCTTAGGTCCGCGGGCAGGGGGCTTATCACCCCTCCACTTT; CDR3aa: CASSLGPRAGGLSPLHF
j_gene: TRBJ2-2; v_gene: TRBV2; abundance: .; d_gene: TRBD2; CDR3nt: TGTGCCAGCATTCTAGCGGGTGCGGACACCGGGGAGCTGTTTTTT; CDR3aa: CASILAGADTGELFF
j_gene: TRBJ2-1; v_gene: TRBV11-1; abundance: few; d_gene: .; CDR3nt: TGTGCCAGCAGCTTAGCGGGAGGCCCCGGAGGTGAGCAGTTCTTC; CDR3aa: CASSLAGGPGGEQFF
j_gene: TRBJ1-2; v_gene: TRBV25-1; abundance: .; d_gene: TRBD1; CDR3nt: TGTGCCAGCAGTGCGAGGACAGGGCGACCTGGCTACACCTTC; CDR3aa: CASSARTGRPGYTF
j_gene: TRBJ2-5; v_gene: TRBV19; abundance: .; d_gene: .; CDR3nt: TGTGCCAGTAGTCCCCGACAGCAAGAGACCCAGTACTTC; CDR3aa: CASSPRQQETQYF
j_gene: TRBJ2-5; v_gene: TRBV6-1; abundance: few; d_gene: TRBD1; CDR3nt: TGTGCCAGCCCCCAGACCGGGACAGGTGAAGAGACCCAGTACTTC; CDR3aa: CASPQTGTGEETQYF
j_gene: TRBJ2-1; v_gene: TRBV27; abundance: .; d_gene: .; CDR3nt: TGTGCCAGCAGTCTCCGCGGGGATGAGCAGTTCTTC; CDR3aa: CASSLRGDEQFF
j_gene: TRBJ1-2; v_gene: TRBV20-1; abundance: .; d_gene: TRBD1; CDR3nt: TGCAGTGCCCCAGGCACAGGGGAAAACACCTTC; CDR3aa: CSAPGTGENTF
j_gene: TRBJ1-6; v_gene: TRBV28; abundance: .; d_gene: .; CDR3nt: TGTGCCAGCAGTAGCCCAGACCGGAGCTCCTATAATTCACCCCTCCACTTT; CDR3aa: CASSSPDRSSYNSPLHF
j_gene: TRBJ2-2; v_gene: TRBV4-2; abundance: .; d_gene: .; CDR3nt: TGTGCCAGCAGCCCCTCTTGGGGAGGAATTAACGGGGAGCTGTTTTTT; CDR3aa: CASSPSWGGINGELFF
j_gene: TRBJ1-4; v_gene: TRBV6-5; abundance: .; d_gene: .; CDR3nt: TGTGCCAGCAGTGAAAGCGGACAGAAGGGAAAACTGTTTTTT; CDR3aa: CASSESGQKGKLFF
j_gene: TRBJ1-2; v_gene: TRBV7-9; abundance: .; d_gene: .; CDR3nt: TGTGCCAGCAGCTTACCTATCCAGGCCTATGGCTACACCTTC; CDR3aa: CASSLPIQAYGYTF
j_gene: TRBJ1-4; v_gene: TRBV6-5; abundance: few; d_gene: .; CDR3nt: TGTGCCAGCAGTTACGCCGGAGGGCCCCGGAGGGAAAAACTGTTTTTT; CDR3aa: CASSYAGGPRREKLFF
j_gene: TRBJ2-5; v_gene: TRBV7-9; abundance: .; d_gene: TRBD2; CDR3nt: TGTGCCAGCAGCTTAGGCCTAGCGGAGCAAGAGACCCAGTACTTC; CDR3aa: CASSLGLAEQETQYF
j_gene: TRBJ2-1; v_gene: TRBV2; abundance: once; d_gene: TRBD1; CDR3nt: TGTGCCAGCAGCCAAGAGGGTAGGACAGGTAAAGAGCAGTTCTTC; CDR3aa: CASSQEGRTGKEQFF
j_gene: TRBJ2-3; v_gene: TRBV6-6; abundance: .; d_gene: .; CDR3nt: TGTGCCAGCACCTCAGCCCAGGGAGGTACGCAGTATTTT; CDR3aa: CASTSAQGGTQYF
j_gene: TRBJ2-1; v_gene: TRBV10-3; abundance: .; d_gene: .; CDR3nt: TGTGCCATCAGTGACGGGGTGGACCGAGGGAATGAGCAGTTCTTC; CDR3aa: CAISDGVDRGNEQFF
j_gene: TRBJ2-1; v_gene: TRBV29-1; abundance: .; d_gene: .; CDR3nt: TGCAGCGTGGCCTTGACGGGCAATGAGCAGTTCTTC; CDR3aa: CSVALTGNEQFF
j_gene: TRBJ1-1; v_gene: TRBV16; abundance: .; d_gene: .; CDR3nt: TGTGCCAGCAGCCAATCTCGGAGAAACACTGAAGCTTTCTTT; CDR3aa: CASSQSRRNTEAFF
j_gene: TRBJ2-3; v_gene: TRBV5-1; abundance: .; d_gene: .; CDR3nt: TGCGCCAGCAGCTTTGGGGGCACTTCGTCCACAGATACGCAGTATTTT; CDR3aa: CASSFGGTSSTDTQYF
j_gene: TRBJ2-3; v_gene: TRBV11-2; abundance: few; d_gene: .; CDR3nt: TGTGCCAGCAGCTTAGTCGTCGAGAAAACAGATACGCAGTATTTT; CDR3aa: CASSLVVEKTDTQYF
j_gene: TRBJ2-1; v_gene: TRBV28; abundance: once; d_gene: TRBD2; CDR3nt: TGTGCCAGCAGTTTGGCGGGGACTAATTTCAATGAGCAGTTCTTC; CDR3aa: CASSLAGTNFNEQFF
j_gene: TRBJ2-2; v_gene: TRBV4-1; abundance: .; d_gene: .; CDR3nt: TGCGCCAGCAGCCAACGGAGAAACGCGAACACCGGGGAGCTGTTTTTT; CDR3aa: CASSQRRNANTGELFF
j_gene: TRBJ1-1; v_gene: TRBV21-1; abundance: .; d_gene: .; CDR3nt: TGTGCCAGCAGCAAAAGAGGCTTCTTT; CDR3aa: CASSKRGFF
j_gene: TRBJ1-1; v_gene: TRBV6-1; abundance: once; d_gene: .; CDR3nt: TGTGCCAGCAGTTCCGACAGCTATCACACTGAAGCTTTCTTT; CDR3aa: CASSSDSYHTEAFF
j_gene: TRBJ1-1; v_gene: TRBV5-1; abundance: .; d_gene: .; CDR3nt: TGCGCCAGCAGCGGTGGGGGGGGGAGAACTGAAGCTTTCTTT; CDR3aa: CASSGGGGRTEAFF
j_gene: TRBJ1-1; v_gene: TRBV11-1; abundance: .; d_gene: .; CDR3nt: TGTGCCAGCAGCTCCTACAGGGAAAGCACTGAAGCTTTCTTT; CDR3aa: CASSSYRESTEAFF
j_gene: TRBJ1-6; v_gene: TRBV9; abundance: few; d_gene: TRBD1; CDR3nt: TGTGCCAGCAGCGTAGGAGATGACAGGGGAGGGTTGGCCCTCCACTTT; CDR3aa: CASSVGDDRGGLALHF
j_gene: TRBJ2-5; v_gene: TRBV28; abundance: once; d_gene: TRBD2; CDR3nt: TGTGCCAGCAATCGGGGGACTAGCGGGAGAGCCCAGTACTTC; CDR3aa: CASNRGTSGRAQYF
j_gene: TRBJ1-4; v_gene: TRBV28; abundance: .; d_gene: .; CDR3nt: TGTGCCAGCACCCTTGGCGAAAAACTGTTTTTT; CDR3aa: CASTLGEKLFF
j_gene: TRBJ2-2; v_gene: TRBV2; abundance: .; d_gene: TRBD1; CDR3nt: TGTGCCAGCAGTGCCAGCTGGGGACAGGGGCCGAACACCGGGGAGCTGTTTTTT; CDR3aa: CASSASWGQGPNTGELFF
j_gene: TRBJ1-1; v_gene: TRBV5-1; abundance: .; d_gene: TRBD1; CDR3nt: TGCGCCAGCAGCGGACAGGGGGGGAACACTGAAGCTTTCTTT; CDR3aa: CASSGQGGNTEAFF
j_gene: TRBJ2-2; v_gene: TRBV5-1; abundance: .; d_gene: TRBD1; CDR3nt: TGCGCCAGCAGCTTGGGGGGACAGGGCGGAAACGGGGAGCTGTTTTTT; CDR3aa: CASSLGGQGGNGELFF
j_gene: TRBJ1-5; v_gene: TRBV7-8; abundance: .; d_gene: .; CDR3nt: TGTGCCAGCAGCTTAGCCCTTTCGCCCCAGCATTTT; CDR3aa: CASSLALSPQHF
j_gene: TRBJ2-1; v_gene: TRBV29-1; abundance: .; d_gene: TRBD2; CDR3nt: TGCAGCGTGGTAGCGGGGGGGACCTACAATGAGCAGTTCTTC; CDR3aa: CSVVAGGTYNEQFF
j_gene: TRBJ1-1; v_gene: TRBV19; abundance: .; d_gene: .; CDR3nt: TGTGCCAGTAGAGGACAGCCGAACACTGAAGCTTTCTTT; CDR3aa: CASRGQPNTEAFF
j_gene: TRBJ2-3; v_gene: TRBV5-1; abundance: .; d_gene: .; CDR3nt: TGCGCCAGCAGGTCCGAGCGAACAGATACGCAGTATTTT; CDR3aa: CASRSERTDTQYF
j_gene: TRBJ2-3; v_gene: TRBV28; abundance: .; d_gene: .; CDR3nt: TGTGCCAGCAGTTTAAACGGGGCGGGGACAGATACGCAGTATTTT; CDR3aa: CASSLNGAGTDTQYF
j_gene: TRBJ1-4; v_gene: TRBV19; abundance: .; d_gene: TRBD1; CDR3nt: TGTGCCAGTTCTCCAACAGGGGAGTGGGGAAAACTGTTTTTT; CDR3aa: CASSPTGEWGKLFF
j_gene: TRBJ2-7; v_gene: TRBV7-9; abundance: once; d_gene: .; CDR3nt: TGTGCCAGCAGCCACCCGAAGGGAGAGCAGTGCTTC; CDR3aa: CASSHPKGEQCF
j_gene: TRBJ2-2; v_gene: TRBV7-9; abundance: .; d_gene: .; CDR3nt: TGTTCCAGCAGCTTAGGGACACTAAACACCGGGGAGCTGTTTTTT; CDR3aa: CSSSLGTLNTGELFF
j_gene: TRBJ2-1; v_gene: TRBV5-1; abundance: once; d_gene: .; CDR3nt: TGCGCCAGCAGCTTGGGAATTACTATGAGCTCCTACAATGAGCAGTTCTTC; CDR3aa: CASSLGITMSSYNEQFF
j_gene: TRBJ1-2; v_gene: TRBV30; abundance: .; d_gene: .; CDR3nt: TGTGCCTGGAGTGTTCCAGGTGCCTACACCTTC; CDR3aa: CAWSVPGAYTF
j_gene: TRBJ2-7; v_gene: TRBV29-1; abundance: .; d_gene: TRBD2; CDR3nt: TGCAGCGTTCTCGGGACTAGCGGCTACGAGCAGTACTTC; CDR3aa: CSVLGTSGYEQYF
j_gene: TRBJ2-1; v_gene: TRBV19; abundance: .; d_gene: .; CDR3nt: TGTGCCAGTAGTATTCTGGGTCTAGCGCCTTACAATGAGCAGTTCTTC; CDR3aa: CASSILGLAPYNEQFF
j_gene: TRBJ1-6; v_gene: TRBV6-5; abundance: .; d_gene: TRBD1; CDR3nt: TGTGCCAGCAGCGGGAGGGGGCGTGACTCACCCCTCCACTTT; CDR3aa: CASSGRGRDSPLHF
j_gene: TRBJ1-5; v_gene: TRBV19; abundance: .; d_gene: .; CDR3nt: TGTGCCAGTACCCTCGGGATACTTGATCAGCCCCAGCATTTT; CDR3aa: CASTLGILDQPQHF
j_gene: TRBJ2-7; v_gene: TRBV20-1; abundance: few; d_gene: .; CDR3nt: TGCAGTGCCCGGACTACCTACGAGCAGTACTTC; CDR3aa: CSARTTYEQYF
j_gene: TRBJ2-7; v_gene: TRBV2; abundance: .; d_gene: TRBD2; CDR3nt: TGTGCAGGTAGGGGAGGGCCAAGCTCCTACGAGCAGTACTTC; CDR3aa: CAGRGGPSSYEQYF